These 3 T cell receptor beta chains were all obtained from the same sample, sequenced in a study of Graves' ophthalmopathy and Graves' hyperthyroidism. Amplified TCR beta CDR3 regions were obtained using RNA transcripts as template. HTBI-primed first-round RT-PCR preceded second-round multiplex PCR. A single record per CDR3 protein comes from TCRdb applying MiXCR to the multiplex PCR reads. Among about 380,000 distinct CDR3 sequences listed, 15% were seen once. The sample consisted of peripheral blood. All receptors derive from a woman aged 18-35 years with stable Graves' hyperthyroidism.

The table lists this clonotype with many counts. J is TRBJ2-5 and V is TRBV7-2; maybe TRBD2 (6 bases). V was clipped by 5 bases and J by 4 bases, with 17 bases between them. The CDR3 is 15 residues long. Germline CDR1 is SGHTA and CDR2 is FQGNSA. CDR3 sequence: CASSPGYGGGETQYF. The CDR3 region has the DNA TGTGCCAGCAGCCCAGGATACGGGGGAGGAGAGACCCAGTACTTC.

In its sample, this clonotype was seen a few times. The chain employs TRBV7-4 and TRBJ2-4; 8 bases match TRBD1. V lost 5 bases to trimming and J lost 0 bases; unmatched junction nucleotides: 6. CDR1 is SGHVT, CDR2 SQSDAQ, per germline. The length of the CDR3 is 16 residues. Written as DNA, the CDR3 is TGTGCCAGCAGCCAGGGACAGGCCATAGCCAAAAACATTCAGTACTTC. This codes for CASSQGQAIAKNIQYF.

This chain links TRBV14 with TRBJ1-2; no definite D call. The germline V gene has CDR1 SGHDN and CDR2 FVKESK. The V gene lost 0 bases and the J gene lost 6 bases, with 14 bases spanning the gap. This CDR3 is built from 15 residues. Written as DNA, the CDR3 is TGTGCCAGCAGCCAAGAGATTTTAGATGGGAATGGCTACACCTTC. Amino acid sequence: CASSQEILDGNGYTF.